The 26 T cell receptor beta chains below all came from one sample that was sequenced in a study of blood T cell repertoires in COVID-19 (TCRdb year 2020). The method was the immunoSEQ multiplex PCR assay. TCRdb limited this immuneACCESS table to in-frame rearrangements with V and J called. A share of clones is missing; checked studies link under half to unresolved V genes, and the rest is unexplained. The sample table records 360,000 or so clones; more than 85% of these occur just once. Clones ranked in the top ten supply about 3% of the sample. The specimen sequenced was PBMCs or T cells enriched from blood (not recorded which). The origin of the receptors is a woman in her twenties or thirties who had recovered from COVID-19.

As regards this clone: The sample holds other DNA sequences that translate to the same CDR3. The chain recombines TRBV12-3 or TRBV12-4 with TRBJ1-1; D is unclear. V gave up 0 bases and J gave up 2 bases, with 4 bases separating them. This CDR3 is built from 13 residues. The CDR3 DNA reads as TGTGCCAGCAGTTTAGCCAGAAACACTGAAGCTTTCTTT. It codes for CASSLARNTEAFF.

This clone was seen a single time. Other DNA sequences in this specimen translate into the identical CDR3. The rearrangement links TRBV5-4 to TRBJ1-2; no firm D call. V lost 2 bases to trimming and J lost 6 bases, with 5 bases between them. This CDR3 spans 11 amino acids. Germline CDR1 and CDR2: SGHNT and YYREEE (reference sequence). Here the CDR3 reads CASSFLDGYTF. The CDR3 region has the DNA TGTGCCAGCAGCTTCTTAGATGGCTACACCTTC.

The CDR3 DNA follows: TGTGCCAGTAGTATAGCCCTAGGCAGGAACACTGAAGCTTTCTTT. Translating it yields CASSIALGRNTEAFF. This chain joins TRBV19 and TRBJ1-1, with D unresolved. This CDR3 is 15 amino acids long. Germline CDR1 reads LNHDA; CDR2 reads SQIVND (reference sequence). Trimming shortened V by 1 base and J by 1 base, and 10 bases separated the two germline ends.

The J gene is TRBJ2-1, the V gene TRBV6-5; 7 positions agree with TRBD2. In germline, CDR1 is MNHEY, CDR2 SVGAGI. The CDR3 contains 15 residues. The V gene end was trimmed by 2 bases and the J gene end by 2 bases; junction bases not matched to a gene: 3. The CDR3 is CASSYEGLAYNEQFF. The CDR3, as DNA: TGTGCCAGCAGTTACGAAGGACTAGCCTACAATGAGCAGTTCTTC.

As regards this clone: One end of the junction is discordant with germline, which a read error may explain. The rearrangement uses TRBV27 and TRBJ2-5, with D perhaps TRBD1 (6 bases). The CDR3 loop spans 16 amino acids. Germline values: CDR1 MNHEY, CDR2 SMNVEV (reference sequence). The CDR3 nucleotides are TGTGCCAGCAGCTTATCGGGCCCAGGGGTTCAGGAGACCCAGTACTTC. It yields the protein CASSLSGPGVQETQYF.

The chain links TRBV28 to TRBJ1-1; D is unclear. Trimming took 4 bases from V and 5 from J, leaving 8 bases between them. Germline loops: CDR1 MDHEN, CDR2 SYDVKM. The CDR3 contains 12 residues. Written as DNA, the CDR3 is TGTGCCAGCAGTTCTCTAGTGACTGAAGCTTTCTTT. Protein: CASSSLVTEAFF.

This CDR3 reads CASRRLETEAFF. CDR3 nucleotide sequence: TGTGCCAGTAGGAGGTTGGAGACTGAAGCTTTCTTT. The V call is TRBV19, the J call TRBJ1-1; D unclear. Per germline, CDR1 LNHDA and CDR2 SQIVND (reference sequence). The CDR3 has 12 amino acids. V was trimmed by 6 bases and J by 5 bases, leaving 10 bases between them.

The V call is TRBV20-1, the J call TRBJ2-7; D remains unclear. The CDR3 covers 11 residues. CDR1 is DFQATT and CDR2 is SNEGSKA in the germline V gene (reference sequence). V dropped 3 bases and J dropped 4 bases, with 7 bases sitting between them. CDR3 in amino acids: CSASLMYEQYF. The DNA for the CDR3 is TGCAGTGCTAGTTTAATGTACGAGCAGTACTTC.

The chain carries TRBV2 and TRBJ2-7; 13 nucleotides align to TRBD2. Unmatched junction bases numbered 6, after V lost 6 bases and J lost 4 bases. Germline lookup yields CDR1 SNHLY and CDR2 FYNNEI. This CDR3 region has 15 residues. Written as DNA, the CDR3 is TGTGCCAGCAGCCCCACTAGCGGGAGGGGGTACGAGCAGTACTTC. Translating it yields CASSPTSGRGYEQYF.

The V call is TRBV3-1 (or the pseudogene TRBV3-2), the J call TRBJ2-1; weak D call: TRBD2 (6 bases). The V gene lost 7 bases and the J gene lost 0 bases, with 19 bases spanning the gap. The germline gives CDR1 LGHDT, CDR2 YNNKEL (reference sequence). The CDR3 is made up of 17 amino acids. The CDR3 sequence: CASTPGGSGASYNEQFF. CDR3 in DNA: TGTGCCAGCACCCCCGGAGGTAGCGGAGCCTCCTACAATGAGCAGTTCTTC.

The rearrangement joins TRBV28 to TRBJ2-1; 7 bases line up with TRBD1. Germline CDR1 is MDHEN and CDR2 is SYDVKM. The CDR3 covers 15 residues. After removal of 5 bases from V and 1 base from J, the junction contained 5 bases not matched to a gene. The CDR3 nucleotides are TGTGCCAGCAGTCAGGGGGAGCCTTCCTACAATGAGCAGTTCTTC. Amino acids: CASSQGEPSYNEQFF.

DNA of the CDR3: TGTGCCAGCAGTGTGAGATTTGGAGGGGAGACCCAGTACTTC. Translating gives CASSVRFGGETQYF. The rearrangement joins TRBV2 to TRBJ2-5, with a weak D call TRBD2 (6 bases). V shed 4 bases and J shed 5 bases, with 14 bases lying between them. CDR3 length: 14 amino acids. The V gene's germline CDR1 is SNHLY and CDR2 FYNNEI.

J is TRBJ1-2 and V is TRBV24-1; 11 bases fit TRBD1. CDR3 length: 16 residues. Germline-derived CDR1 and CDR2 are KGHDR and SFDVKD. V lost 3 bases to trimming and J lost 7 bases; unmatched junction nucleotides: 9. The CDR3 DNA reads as TGTGCCACCAGTGATCCGAGGACAGGGGGCATGGTTGGCTACACCTTC. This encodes CATSDPRTGGMVGYTF.

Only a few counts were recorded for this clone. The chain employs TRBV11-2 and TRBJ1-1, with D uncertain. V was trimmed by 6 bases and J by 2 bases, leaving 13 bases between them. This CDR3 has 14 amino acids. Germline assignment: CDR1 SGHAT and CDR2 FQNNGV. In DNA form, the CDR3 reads TGTGCCAGCAGTCGACATCAATCTAACACTGAAGCTTTCTTT. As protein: CASSRHQSNTEAFF.

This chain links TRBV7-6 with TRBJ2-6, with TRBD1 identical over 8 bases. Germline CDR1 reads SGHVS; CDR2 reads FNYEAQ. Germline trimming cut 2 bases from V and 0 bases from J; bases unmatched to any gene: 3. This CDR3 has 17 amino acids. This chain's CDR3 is CASSLRTGSSGANVLTF. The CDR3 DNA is TGTGCCAGCAGCTTACGGACAGGGAGCTCTGGGGCCAACGTCCTGACTTTC.

The CDR3 DNA sequence: TGTGCCAGCAGTTTAGGGGAGACGGCAGCTACCGGGGAGCTGTTTTTT. It specifies CASSLGETAATGELFF. V gene TRBV27 combines with J gene TRBJ2-2; the D gene is possibly TRBD2 (5 bases). V lost 2 bases and J 5 bases, leaving 15 bases between the germline ends. The CDR3 totals 16 residues. In germline, CDR1 is MNHEY, CDR2 SMNVEV (reference sequence).

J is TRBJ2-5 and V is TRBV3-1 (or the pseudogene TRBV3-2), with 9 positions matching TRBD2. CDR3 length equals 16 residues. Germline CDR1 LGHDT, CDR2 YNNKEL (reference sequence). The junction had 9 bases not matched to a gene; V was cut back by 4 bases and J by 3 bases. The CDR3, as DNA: TGTGCCAGCAGCCTCCTAGCGGGGAGCAAAAAAGAGACCCAGTACTTC. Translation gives CASSLLAGSKKETQYF.

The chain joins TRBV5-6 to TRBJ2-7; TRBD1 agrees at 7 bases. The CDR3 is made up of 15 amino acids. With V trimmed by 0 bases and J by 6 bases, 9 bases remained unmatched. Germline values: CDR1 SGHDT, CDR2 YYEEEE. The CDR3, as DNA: TGTGCCAGCAGCTTGGATATTACAGGGGCAGGCGAGCAGTACTTC. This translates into CASSLDITGAGEQYF.

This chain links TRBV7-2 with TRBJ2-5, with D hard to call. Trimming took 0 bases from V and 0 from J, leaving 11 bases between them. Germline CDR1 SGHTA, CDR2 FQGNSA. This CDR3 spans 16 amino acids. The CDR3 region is CASSLASGLYQETQYF. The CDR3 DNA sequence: TGTGCCAGCAGCTTAGCGTCAGGATTGTACCAAGAGACCCAGTACTTC. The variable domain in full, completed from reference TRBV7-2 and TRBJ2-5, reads GAGVSQSPSNKVTEKGKDVELRCDPISGHTALYWYRQSLGQGLEFLIYFQGNSAPDKSGLPSDRFSAERTGGSVSTLTIQRTQQEDSAVYLCASSLASGLYQETQYFGPGTRLLVL.

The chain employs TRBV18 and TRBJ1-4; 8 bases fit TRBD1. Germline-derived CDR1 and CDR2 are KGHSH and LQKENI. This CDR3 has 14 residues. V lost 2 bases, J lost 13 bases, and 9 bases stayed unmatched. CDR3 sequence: CASSPATGARGLFF. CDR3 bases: TGTGCCAGCTCACCAGCGACAGGGGCACGTGGACTGTTTTTT.

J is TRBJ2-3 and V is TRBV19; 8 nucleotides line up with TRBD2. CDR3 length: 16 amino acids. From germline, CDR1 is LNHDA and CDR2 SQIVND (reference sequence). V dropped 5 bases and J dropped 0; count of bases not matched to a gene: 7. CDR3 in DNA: TGTGCCAGTAGTCATAGGGCTAGCGGGAGCACAGATACGCAGTATTTT. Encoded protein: CASSHRASGSTDTQYF. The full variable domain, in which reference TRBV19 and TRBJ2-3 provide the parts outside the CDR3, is DGGITQSPKYLFRKEGQNVTLSCEQNLNHDAMYWYRQDPGQGLRLIYYSQIVNDFQKGDIAEGYSVSREKKESFPLTVTSAQKNPTAFYLCASSHRASGSTDTQYFGPGTRLTVL.

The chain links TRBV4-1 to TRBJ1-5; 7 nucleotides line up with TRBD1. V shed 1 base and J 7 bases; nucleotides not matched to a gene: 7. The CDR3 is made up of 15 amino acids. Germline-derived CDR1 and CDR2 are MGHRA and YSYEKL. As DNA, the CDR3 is TGCGCCAGCAGCCAAGGACAGGGTGTTCTACAGCCCCAGCATTTT. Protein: CASSQGQGVLQPQHF.

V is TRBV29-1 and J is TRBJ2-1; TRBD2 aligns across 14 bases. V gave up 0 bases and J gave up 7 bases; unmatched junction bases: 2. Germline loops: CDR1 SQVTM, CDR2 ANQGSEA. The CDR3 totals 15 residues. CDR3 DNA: TGCAGCGTTGAAGAAGGGACTAGCGGGAGTAATGAGCAGTTCTTC. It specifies CSVEEGTSGSNEQFF.

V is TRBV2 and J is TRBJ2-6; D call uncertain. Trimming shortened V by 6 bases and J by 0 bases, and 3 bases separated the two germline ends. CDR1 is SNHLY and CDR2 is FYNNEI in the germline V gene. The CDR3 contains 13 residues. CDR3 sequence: CASRSSGANVLTF. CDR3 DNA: TGTGCCAGCAGGAGCTCTGGGGCCAACGTCCTGACTTTC.

The CDR3 region has the DNA TGCGCCAGCAGCCAAGAAAGGGGAGTCGGCCGGGGAGGCACTGAAGCTTTCTTT. Protein: CASSQERGVGRGGTEAFF. The chain joins TRBV4-1 to TRBJ1-1; possibly TRBD1 for D (5 bases). The CDR3 has 18 amino acids. Germline V gene data show CDR1 as MGHRA and CDR2 as YSYEKL. V dropped 0 bases and J dropped 4 bases, with 21 bases sitting between them.

The CDR3 reads CASSSTGMGQPQHF. CDR3 nucleotide sequence: TGTGCCAGCAGTTCGACAGGGATGGGTCAGCCCCAGCATTTT. This sequence joins TRBV28 and TRBJ1-5, with TRBD1 matching 7 bases. Germline V gene data show CDR1 as MDHEN and CDR2 as SYDVKM. Germline trimming cut 4 bases from V and 6 bases from J; bases unmatched to any gene: 6. The CDR3 covers 14 residues.